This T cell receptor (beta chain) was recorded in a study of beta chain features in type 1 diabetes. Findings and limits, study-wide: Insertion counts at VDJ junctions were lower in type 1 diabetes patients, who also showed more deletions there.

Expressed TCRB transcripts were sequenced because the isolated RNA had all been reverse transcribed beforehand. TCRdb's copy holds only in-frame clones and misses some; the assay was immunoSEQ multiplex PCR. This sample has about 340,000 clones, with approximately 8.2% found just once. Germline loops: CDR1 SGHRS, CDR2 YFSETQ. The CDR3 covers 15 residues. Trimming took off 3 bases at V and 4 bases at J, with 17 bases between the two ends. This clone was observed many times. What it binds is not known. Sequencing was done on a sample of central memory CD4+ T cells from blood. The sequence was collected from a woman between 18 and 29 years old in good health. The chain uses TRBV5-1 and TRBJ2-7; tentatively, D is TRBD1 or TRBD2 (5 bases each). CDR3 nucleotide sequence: TGCGCCAGCAGCTGGGGCTCCGCGGGCTCATACGAGCAGTACTTC. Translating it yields CASSWGSAGSYEQYF.